This entry is about one T cell receptor (beta chain). Its antigen is as yet unknown. Germline CDR1 reads SGHNT; CDR2 reads YYREEE (reference sequence). The V end was cut by 0 bases, the J end by 0 bases, with 9 bases between. CDR3 length: 15 residues. This sample was included in a study of OX40 agonist ivuxolimab in advanced cancers. Study-wide background: It was ivuxolimab, an agonistic anti-OX40 (CD134) antibody, that patients were treated with. One patient with hepatocellular carcinoma and two with cutaneous melanoma, three in all, had partial responses.

Some clones are missing from TCRdb's copy, which holds only in-frame ones; the method was immunoSEQ multiplex PCR. The sample lists about 20,000 clones, over 80% occurring once. Study-wide results and caveats: It was also the case that some nonresponders had low normalized T-cell clonal expansion.

This chain uses TRBV5-4 with TRBJ1-1, with D unclear. Sequencing used CD4+ or CD8+ T cells sorted from blood, obtained in a trial of the OX40 agonist ivuxolimab. This TCR came from an adult with an advanced solid tumor such as melanoma, head and neck, liver or kidney cancer. Here the CDR3 reads CASSLDGFMNTEAFF. In DNA form, the CDR3 reads TGTGCCAGCAGCTTGGACGGATTTATGAACACTGAAGCTTTCTTT.